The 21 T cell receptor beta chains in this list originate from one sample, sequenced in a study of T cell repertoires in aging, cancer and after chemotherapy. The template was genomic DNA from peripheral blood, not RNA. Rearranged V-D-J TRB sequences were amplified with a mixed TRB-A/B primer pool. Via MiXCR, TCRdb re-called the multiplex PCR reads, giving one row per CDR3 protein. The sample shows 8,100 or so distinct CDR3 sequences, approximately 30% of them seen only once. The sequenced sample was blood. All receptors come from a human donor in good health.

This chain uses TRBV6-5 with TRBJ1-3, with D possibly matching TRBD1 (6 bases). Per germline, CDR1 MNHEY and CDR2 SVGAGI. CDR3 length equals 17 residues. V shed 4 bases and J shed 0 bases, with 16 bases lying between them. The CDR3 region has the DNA TGTGCCAGCAGTTCCGGGACACCTCTATTCTCTGGAAACACCATATATTTT. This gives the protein CASSSGTPLFSGNTIYF.

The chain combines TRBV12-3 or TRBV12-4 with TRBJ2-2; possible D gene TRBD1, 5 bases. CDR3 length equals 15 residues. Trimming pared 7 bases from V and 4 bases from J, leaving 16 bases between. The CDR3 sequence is CASTRRAGRTGELFF. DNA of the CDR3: TGTGCCAGCACCCGCCGAGCAGGGCGCACCGGGGAGCTGTTTTTT.

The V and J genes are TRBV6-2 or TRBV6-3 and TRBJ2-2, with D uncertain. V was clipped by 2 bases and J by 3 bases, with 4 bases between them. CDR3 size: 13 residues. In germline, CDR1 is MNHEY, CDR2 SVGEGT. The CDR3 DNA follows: TGTGCCAGCAGTTACAGGGACACCGGGGAGCTGTTTTTT. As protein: CASSYRDTGELFF.

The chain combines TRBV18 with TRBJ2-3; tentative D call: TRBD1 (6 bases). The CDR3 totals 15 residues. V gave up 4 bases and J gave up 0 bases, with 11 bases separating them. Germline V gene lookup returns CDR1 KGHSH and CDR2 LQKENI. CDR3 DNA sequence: TGTGCCAGCTCACAATTGGACAGAAGCACAGATACGCAGTATTTT. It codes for CASSQLDRSTDTQYF.

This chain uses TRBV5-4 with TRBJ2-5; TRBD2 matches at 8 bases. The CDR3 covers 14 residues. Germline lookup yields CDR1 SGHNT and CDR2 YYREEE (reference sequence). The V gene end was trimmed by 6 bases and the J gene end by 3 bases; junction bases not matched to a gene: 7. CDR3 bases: TGTGCCAGCACCCCGGCAGCGGGAGAAGAGACCCAGTACTTC. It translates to CASTPAAGEETQYF.

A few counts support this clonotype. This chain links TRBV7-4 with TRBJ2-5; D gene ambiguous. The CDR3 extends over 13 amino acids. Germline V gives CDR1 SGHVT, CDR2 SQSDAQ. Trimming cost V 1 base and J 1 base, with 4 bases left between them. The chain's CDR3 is CASSLGVQETQYF. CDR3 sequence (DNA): TGTGCCAGCAGCTTAGGTGTCCAAGAGACCCAGTACTTC. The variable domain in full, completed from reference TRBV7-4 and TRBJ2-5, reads GAGVSQSPRYKVAKRGRDVALRCDSISGHVTLYWYRQTLGQGSEVLTYSQSDAQRDKSGRPSGRFSAERPERSVSTLKIQRTEQGDSAVYLCASSLGVQETQYFGPGTRLLVL.

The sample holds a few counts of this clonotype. CDR3 sequence reads: CSARGGLAPTYEQYF. The CDR3 bases are TGCAGTGCTAGAGGGGGACTAGCGCCCACCTACGAGCAGTACTTC. The chain combines TRBV20-1 with TRBJ2-7; 10 bases are shared with TRBD2. The CDR3 is made up of 15 amino acids. Germline V gene lookup returns CDR1 DFQATT and CDR2 SNEGSKA (reference sequence). V lost 1 base, J lost 2 bases, and 5 bases stayed unmatched.

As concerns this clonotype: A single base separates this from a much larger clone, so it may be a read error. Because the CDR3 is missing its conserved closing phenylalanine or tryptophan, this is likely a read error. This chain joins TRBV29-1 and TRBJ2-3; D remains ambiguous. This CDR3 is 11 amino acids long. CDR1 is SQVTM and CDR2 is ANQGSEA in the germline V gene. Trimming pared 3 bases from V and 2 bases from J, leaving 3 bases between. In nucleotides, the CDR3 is TGCAGCGTTGATGACACAGATACGCAGTATTAT. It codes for CSVDDTDTQYY.

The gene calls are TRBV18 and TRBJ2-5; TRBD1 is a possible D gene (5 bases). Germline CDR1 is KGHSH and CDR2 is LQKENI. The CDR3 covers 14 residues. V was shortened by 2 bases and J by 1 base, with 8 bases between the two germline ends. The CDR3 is CASSPGAVQETQYF. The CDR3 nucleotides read TGTGCCAGCTCACCAGGGGCCGTCCAAGAGACCCAGTACTTC.

The CDR3 sequence: CASKPQKGAGEQYF. The DNA of the CDR3 is TGTGCCAGCAAGCCTCAGAAAGGGGCGGGGGAGCAGTACTTC. The J gene is TRBJ2-7, the V gene TRBV7-2, with a weak D call TRBD2 (6 bases). Trimming stripped 7 bases from V and 7 bases from J, with 20 bases between. CDR3 size: 14 residues. The V gene's germline CDR1 is SGHTA and CDR2 FQGNSA.

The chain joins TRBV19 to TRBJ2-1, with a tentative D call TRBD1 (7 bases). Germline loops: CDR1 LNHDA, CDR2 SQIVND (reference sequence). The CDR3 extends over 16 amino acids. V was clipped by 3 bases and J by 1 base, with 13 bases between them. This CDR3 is CASSMFQGGSYNEQFF. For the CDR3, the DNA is TGTGCCAGTAGTATGTTCCAGGGGGGATCCTACAATGAGCAGTTCTTC.

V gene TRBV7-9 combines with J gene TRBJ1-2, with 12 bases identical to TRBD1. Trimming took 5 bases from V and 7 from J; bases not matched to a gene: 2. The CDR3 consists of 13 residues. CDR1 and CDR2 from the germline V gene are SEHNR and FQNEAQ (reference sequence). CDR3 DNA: TGTGCCAGCAGCCGGGGACAGGGGGCTGGCTACACCTTC. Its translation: CASSRGQGAGYTF. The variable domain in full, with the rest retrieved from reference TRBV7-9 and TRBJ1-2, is DTGVSQNPRHKITKRGQNVTFRCDPISEHNRLYWYRQTLGQGPEFLTYFQNEAQLEKSRLLSDRFSAERPKGSFSTLEIQRTEQGDSAMYLCASSRGQGAGYTFGSGTRLTVV.

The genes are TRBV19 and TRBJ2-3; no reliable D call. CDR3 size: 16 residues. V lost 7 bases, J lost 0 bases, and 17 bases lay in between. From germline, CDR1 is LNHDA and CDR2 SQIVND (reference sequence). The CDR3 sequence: CASNPQERTSTDTQYF. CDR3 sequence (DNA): TGTGCCAGTAATCCCCAGGAGCGAACTAGCACAGATACGCAGTATTTT.

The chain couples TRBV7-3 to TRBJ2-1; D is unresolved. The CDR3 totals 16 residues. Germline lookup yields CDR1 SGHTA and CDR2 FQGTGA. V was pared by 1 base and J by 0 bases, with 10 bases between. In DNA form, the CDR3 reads TGTGCCAGCAGCTTAATTGGCGGATCCTCCTACAATGAGCAGTTCTTC. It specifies CASSLIGGSSYNEQFF.

CDR3 in amino acids: CASSEDTWEGEQYF. The CDR3, as DNA: TGTGCCAGCAGCGAGGACACCTGGGAAGGCGAGCAGTACTTC. This rearrangement joins TRBV6-5 to TRBJ2-7; the D gene is possibly TRBD1 (5 bases). The CDR3 is 14 amino acids. The V end was cut by 6 bases, the J end by 6 bases, with 18 bases between. Germline CDR1 MNHEY, CDR2 SVGAGI.

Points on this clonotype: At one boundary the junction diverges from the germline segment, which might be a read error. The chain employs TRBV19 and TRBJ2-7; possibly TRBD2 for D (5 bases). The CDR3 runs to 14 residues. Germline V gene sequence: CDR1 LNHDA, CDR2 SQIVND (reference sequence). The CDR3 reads CASSFGGSSYKQYF. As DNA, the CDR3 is TGTGCCAGTAGTTTTGGCGGGTCCTCCTACAAGCAGTACTTC.

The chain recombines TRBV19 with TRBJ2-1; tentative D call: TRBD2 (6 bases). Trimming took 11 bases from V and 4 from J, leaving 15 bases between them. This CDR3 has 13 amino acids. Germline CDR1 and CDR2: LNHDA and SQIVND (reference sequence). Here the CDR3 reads CASNPAGYNEQFF. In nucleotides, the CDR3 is TGTGCCTCTAACCCTGCGGGATACAATGAGCAGTTCTTC. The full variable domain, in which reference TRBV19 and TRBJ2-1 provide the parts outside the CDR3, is DGGITQSPKYLFRKEGQNVTLSCEQNLNHDAMYWYRQDPGQGLRLIYYSQIVNDFQKGDIAEGYSVSREKKESFPLTVTSAQKNPTAFYLCASNPAGYNEQFFGPGTRLTVL.

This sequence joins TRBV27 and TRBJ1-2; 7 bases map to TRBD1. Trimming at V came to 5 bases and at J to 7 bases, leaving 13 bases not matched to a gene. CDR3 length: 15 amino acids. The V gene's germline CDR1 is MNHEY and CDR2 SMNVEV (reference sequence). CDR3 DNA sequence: TGTGCCAGCAGTACCCTAAGAGACAGGGTTGGTGGCTACACCTTC. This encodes CASSTLRDRVGGYTF.

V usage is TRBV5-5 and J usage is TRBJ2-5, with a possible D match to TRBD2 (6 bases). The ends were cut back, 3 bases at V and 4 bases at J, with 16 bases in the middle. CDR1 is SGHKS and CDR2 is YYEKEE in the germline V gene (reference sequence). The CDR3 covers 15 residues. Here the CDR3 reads CASSSSLGGIETQYF. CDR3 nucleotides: TGTGCCAGCAGCTCATCTCTGGGGGGAATAGAGACCCAGTACTTC.

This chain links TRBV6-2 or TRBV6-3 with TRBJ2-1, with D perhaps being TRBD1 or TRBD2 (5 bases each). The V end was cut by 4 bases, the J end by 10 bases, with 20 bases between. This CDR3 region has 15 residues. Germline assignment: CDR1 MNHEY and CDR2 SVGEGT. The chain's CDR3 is CASSLRPTQRDEQFF. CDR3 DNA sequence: TGTGCCAGCAGTTTACGGCCTACCCAGAGGGACGAGCAGTTCTTC.

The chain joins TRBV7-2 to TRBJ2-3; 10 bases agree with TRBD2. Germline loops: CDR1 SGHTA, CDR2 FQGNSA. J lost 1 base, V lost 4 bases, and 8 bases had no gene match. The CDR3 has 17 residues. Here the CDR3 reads CASSSPSGRGGTDTQYF. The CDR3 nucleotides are TGTGCCAGCAGCTCTCCCAGCGGGAGGGGTGGCACAGATACGCAGTATTTT.